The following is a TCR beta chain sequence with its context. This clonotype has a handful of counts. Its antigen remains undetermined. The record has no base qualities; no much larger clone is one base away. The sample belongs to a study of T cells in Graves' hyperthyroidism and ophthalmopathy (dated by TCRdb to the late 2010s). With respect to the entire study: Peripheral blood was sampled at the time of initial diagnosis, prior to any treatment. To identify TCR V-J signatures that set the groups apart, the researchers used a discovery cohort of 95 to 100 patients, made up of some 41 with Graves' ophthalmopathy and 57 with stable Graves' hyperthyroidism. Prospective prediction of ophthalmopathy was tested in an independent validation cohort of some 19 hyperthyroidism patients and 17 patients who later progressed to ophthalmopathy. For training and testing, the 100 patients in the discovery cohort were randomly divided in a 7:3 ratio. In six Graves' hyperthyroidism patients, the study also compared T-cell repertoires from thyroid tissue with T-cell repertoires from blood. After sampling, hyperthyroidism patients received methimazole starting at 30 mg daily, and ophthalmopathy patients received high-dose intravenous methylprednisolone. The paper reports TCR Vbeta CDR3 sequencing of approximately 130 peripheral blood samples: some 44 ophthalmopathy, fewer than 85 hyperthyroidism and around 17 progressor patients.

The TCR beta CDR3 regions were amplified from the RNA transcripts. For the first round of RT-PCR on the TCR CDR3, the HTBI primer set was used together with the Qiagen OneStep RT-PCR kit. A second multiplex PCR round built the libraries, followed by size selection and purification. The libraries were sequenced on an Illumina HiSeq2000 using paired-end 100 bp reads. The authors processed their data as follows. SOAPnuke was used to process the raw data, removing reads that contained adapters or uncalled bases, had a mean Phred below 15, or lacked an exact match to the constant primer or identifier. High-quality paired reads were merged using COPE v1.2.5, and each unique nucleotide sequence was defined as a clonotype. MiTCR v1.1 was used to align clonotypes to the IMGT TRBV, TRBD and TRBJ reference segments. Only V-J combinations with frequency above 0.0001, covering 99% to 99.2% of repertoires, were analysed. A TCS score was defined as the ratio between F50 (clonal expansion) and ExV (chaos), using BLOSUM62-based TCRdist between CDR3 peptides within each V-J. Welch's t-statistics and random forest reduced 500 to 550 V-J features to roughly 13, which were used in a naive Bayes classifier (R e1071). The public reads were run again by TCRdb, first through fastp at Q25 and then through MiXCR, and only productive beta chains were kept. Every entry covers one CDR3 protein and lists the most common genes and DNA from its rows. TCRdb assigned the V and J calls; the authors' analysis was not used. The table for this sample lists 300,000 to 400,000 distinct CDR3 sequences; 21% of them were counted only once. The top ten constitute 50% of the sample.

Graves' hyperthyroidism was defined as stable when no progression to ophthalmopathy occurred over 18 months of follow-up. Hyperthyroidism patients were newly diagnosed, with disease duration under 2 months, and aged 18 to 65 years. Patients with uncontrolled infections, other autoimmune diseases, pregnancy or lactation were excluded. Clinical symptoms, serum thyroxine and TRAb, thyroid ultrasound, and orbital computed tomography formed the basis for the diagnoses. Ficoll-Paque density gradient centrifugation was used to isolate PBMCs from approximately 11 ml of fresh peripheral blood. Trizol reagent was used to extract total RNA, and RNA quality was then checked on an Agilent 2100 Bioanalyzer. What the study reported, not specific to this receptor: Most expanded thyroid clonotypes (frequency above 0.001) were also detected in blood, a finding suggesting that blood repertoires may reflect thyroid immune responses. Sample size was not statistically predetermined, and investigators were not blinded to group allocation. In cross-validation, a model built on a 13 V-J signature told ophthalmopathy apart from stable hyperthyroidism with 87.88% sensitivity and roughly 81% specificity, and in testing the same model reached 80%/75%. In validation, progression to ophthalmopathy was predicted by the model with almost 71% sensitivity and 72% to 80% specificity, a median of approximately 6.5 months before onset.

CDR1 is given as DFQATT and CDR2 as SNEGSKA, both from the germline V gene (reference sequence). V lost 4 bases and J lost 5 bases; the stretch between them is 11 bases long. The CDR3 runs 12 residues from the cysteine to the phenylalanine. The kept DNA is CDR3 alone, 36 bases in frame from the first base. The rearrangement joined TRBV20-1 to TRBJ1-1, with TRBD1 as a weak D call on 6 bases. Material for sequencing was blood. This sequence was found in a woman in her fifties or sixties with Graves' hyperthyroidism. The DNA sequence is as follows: TGCAGTGCTATAGGGGGGGATACTGAAGCTTTCTTT. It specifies CSAIGGDTEAFF.